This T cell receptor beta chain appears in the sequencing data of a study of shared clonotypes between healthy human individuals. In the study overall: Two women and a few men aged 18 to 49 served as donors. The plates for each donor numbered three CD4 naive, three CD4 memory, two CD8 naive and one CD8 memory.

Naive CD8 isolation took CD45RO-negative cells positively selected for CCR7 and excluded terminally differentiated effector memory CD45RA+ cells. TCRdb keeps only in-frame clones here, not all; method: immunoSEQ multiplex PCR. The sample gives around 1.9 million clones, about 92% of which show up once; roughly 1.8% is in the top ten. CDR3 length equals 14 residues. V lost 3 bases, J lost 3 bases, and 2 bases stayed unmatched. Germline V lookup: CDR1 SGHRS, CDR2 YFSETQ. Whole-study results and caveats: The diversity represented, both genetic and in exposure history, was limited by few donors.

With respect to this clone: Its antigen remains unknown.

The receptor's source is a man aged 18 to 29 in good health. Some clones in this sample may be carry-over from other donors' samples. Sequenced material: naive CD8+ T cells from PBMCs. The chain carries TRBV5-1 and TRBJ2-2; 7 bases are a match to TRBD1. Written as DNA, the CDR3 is TGCGCCAGCAGCTCGGACAGGCACACCGGGGAGCTGTTTTTT. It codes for CASSSDRHTGELFF.